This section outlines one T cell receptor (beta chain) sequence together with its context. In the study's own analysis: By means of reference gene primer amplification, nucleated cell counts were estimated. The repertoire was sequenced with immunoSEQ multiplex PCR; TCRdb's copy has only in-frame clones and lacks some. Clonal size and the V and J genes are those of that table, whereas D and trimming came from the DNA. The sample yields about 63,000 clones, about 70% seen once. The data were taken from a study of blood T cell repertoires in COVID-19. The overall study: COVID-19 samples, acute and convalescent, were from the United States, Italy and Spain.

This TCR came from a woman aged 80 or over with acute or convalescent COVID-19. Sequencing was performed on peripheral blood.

The CDR3 sequence: CASSISPGDEQYF. The CDR3 DNA reads TGTGCCAGCAGTATCTCTCCGGGGGACGAGCAGTACTTC. J is TRBJ2-7 and V is TRBV6-5; D is possibly TRBD2 (6 bases). The CDR3 has 13 residues. CDR1 is MNHEY and CDR2 is SVGAGI in the germline V gene. The V and J ends lost 5 bases and 5 bases respectively, with 13 bases between them.